A single sample is the source of the 27 T cell receptor beta chains below, sequenced in a study of cytomegalovirus exposure and HLA in healthy donors (dated by TCRdb to 2015 to 2018). Library creation used the immunoSEQ multiplex PCR assay. For the multiplex PCR, a mixture combining 60 forward primers for TCR Vbeta segments and 13 reverse primers for TCR Jbeta segments was used. This immuneACCESS table, as held by TCRdb, lists in-frame sequences with V and J called but not all clones. Of the missing ones, under half trace to an unresolved V gene in checked studies; the others have no known cause. The sample contains over 200,000 clones, 70% to 85% of them found a single time. 0.58% of the sample rests with the top ten. The sequenced sample was PBMCs. These receptors all come from a woman aged 40 to 49 in good health and CMV-seronegative.

V usage is TRBV5-6 and J usage is TRBJ1-2; D is perhaps TRBD1 (6 bases). Germline V gives CDR1 SGHDT, CDR2 YYEEEE. The CDR3 has 16 amino acids. V shed 4 bases and J shed 3 bases, with 19 bases lying between them. CDR3 region: CASSPSGTLLYYGYTF. The CDR3 DNA is TGTGCCAGCAGCCCCTCCGGGACACTTCTATACTATGGCTACACCTTC.

The chain is built from TRBV10-3 and TRBJ1-2; 7 bases match TRBD1. V lost 7 bases to trimming and J lost 10 bases; unmatched junction nucleotides: 12. Germline lookup yields CDR1 ENHRY and CDR2 SYGVKD. The CDR3 length is 13 residues. The CDR3 is CAITGGSSMDYTF. The CDR3 nucleotides are TGTGCCATCACAGGGGGTTCGTCTATGGACTACACCTTC.

The chain carries TRBV18 and TRBJ1-2, with a tentative D call TRBD1 (6 bases). CDR3 length: 13 amino acids. With 2 bases removed from V and 7 bases from J, the gap between germline ends came to 11 bases. Germline V lookup: CDR1 KGHSH, CDR2 LQKENI. DNA for the CDR3: TGTGCCAGCTCACCATTTGGGACATTTGGCTACACCTTC. This sequence encodes CASSPFGTFGYTF.

Concerning this clone: Other DNA sequences of this sample code for an identical CDR3. CDR3 DNA sequence: TGCGCCAGCAGCTTCACGACTAGCGGGGGCACAGATACGCAGTATTTT. Its translation is CASSFTTSGGTDTQYF. This chain uses TRBV5-1 with TRBJ2-3; 11 bases line up with TRBD2. CDR3 length equals 16 residues. Germline V gives CDR1 SGHRS, CDR2 YFSETQ. Trimming at V came to 2 bases and at J to 1 base, leaving 3 bases not matched to a gene.

This clone was counted a few times. The chain carries TRBV5-1 and TRBJ2-7; 8 bases fit TRBD2. The CDR3 runs to 15 residues. V gave up 4 bases and J gave up 0 bases; unmatched junction bases: 6. Germline values: CDR1 SGHRS, CDR2 YFSETQ. This chain's CDR3 is CASSVTGLVSYEQYF. The CDR3 region has the DNA TGCGCCAGCAGCGTCACGGGACTAGTCTCCTACGAGCAGTACTTC.

V is TRBV7-6 and J is TRBJ1-3, with 8 bases lining up with TRBD1. Germline-derived CDR1 and CDR2 are SGHVS and FNYEAQ. The CDR3 contains 17 residues. The V segment lost 1 base and the J segment 0 bases; nucleotides outside the gene matches: 5. The CDR3 sequence: CASSLVAGTGSGNTIYF. CDR3 in DNA: TGTGCCAGCAGCTTAGTTGCTGGGACAGGCTCTGGAAACACCATATATTTT.

This chain links TRBV18 with TRBJ2-6, with 7 bases aligning to TRBD2. V lost 1 base, J lost 0 bases, and 6 bases stayed unmatched. Germline values: CDR1 KGHSH, CDR2 LQKENI. This CDR3 contains 18 residues. The CDR3 DNA sequence: TGTGCCAGCTCACCACGACTAGCTGGGAGCTCTGGGGCCAACGTCCTGACTTTC. The encoded protein is CASSPRLAGSSGANVLTF.

This chain uses TRBV19 with TRBJ1-1; 7 bases are a match to TRBD1. The germline V gene has CDR1 LNHDA and CDR2 SQIVND (reference sequence). The trim removed 7 bases at V and 1 base at J, leaving 9 bases unmatched. This CDR3 comprises 15 residues. The CDR3 is CASTARQGENTEAFF. In DNA form, the CDR3 reads TGTGCCAGTACCGCGCGACAGGGTGAGAACACTGAAGCTTTCTTT.

The chain has TRBV6-1 and TRBJ2-1; the match to TRBD1 covers 7 bases. V shed 4 bases, J shed 7 bases, and the junction held 4 bases outside the gene matches. The V gene's germline CDR1 is MNHNS and CDR2 SASEGT. The CDR3 runs to 13 residues. For the CDR3, the DNA is TGTGCCAGCAGTGGGGCAGGGGGAAATGAGCAGTTCTTC. This encodes CASSGAGGNEQFF.

The V gene is TRBV18, the J gene TRBJ2-5, with D uncertain. The ends were cut back, 0 bases at V and 2 bases at J, with 4 bases in the middle. Germline loops: CDR1 KGHSH, CDR2 LQKENI. This CDR3 comprises 13 residues. The CDR3 nucleotides read TGTGCCAGCTCACCACCTCTACAAGAGACCCAGTACTTC. Translated, it gives CASSPPLQETQYF.

The chain joins TRBV29-1 to TRBJ1-2; D remains ambiguous. The CDR3 extends over 14 amino acids. The germline V gene encodes CDR1 SQVTM and CDR2 ANQGSEA. The germline V and J ends were trimmed by 6 bases and 5 bases, with 19 bases remaining between them. The CDR3 DNA is TGCAGCGTCCCAGGTTATCCTAATAGGTATGGCTACACCTTC. It translates to CSVPGYPNRYGYTF.

The chain employs TRBV7-2 and TRBJ2-2, with a tentative D call TRBD2 (6 bases). Trimming removed 4 bases from V and 1 base from J, with 7 bases in between. CDR1 SGHTA and CDR2 FQGNSA come from the germline V gene. CDR3 size: 14 residues. The CDR3 loop reads CASSSGLNTGELFF. DNA of the CDR3: TGTGCCAGCAGCTCGGGACTGAACACCGGGGAGCTGTTTTTT.

The gene calls are TRBV27 and TRBJ2-1, with D maybe TRBD1 (6 bases). The CDR3 is 14 residues long. Germline V gene sequence: CDR1 MNHEY, CDR2 SMNVEV (reference sequence). The V and J ends lost 8 bases and 2 bases respectively, with 13 bases between them. The CDR3 DNA sequence: TGTGCCAGCTGCCAGGGGACGCCCTACAATGAGCAGTTCTTC. This gives the protein CASCQGTPYNEQFF.

The V and J genes are TRBV5-5 and TRBJ2-5, with 9 bases that match TRBD2. The CDR3 length is 15 residues. The germline V gene has CDR1 SGHKS and CDR2 YYEKEE (reference sequence). J was trimmed by 4 bases and V by 2 bases; bases with no gene match: 6. As DNA, the CDR3 is TGTGCCAGCAGCTTCGGCGGGGGGGCATCAGAGACCCAGTACTTC. This gives the protein CASSFGGGASETQYF.

J is TRBJ2-7 and V is TRBV27; TRBD1 aligns across 7 bases. The J segment lost 4 bases and the V segment lost 1 base, leaving 4 bases of the junction unmatched. This CDR3 has 14 residues. CDR1 is MNHEY, CDR2 SMNVEV, per germline (reference sequence). The CDR3, as DNA: TGTGCCAGCAGTTTATTGGGGGACAGATACGAGCAGTACTTC. The encoded protein is CASSLLGDRYEQYF.

The chain couples TRBV27 to TRBJ1-1, with TRBD1 matching 11 bases. The CDR3 extends over 16 amino acids. CDR1 and CDR2 (germline): MNHEY, SMNVEV (reference sequence). V shed 0 bases and J 9 bases; nucleotides not matched to a gene: 9. In DNA form, the CDR3 reads TGTGCCAGCAGTTTATCGTGGGGGACAGGGGGGATTAAAGCTTTCTTT. As protein: CASSLSWGTGGIKAFF.

This sequence joins TRBV27 and TRBJ2-7; 9 positions agree with TRBD1. The V and J ends lost 0 bases and 2 bases, in that order; junction bases with no gene match: 8. The germline gives CDR1 MNHEY, CDR2 SMNVEV (reference sequence). The CDR3 is 17 residues long. The CDR3 DNA follows: TGTGCCAGCAGTTTATCGATAGGGGACAGGGACCCCTACGAGCAGTACTTC. Translating gives CASSLSIGDRDPYEQYF.

This chain links TRBV28 with TRBJ2-2; D might be TRBD2 (5 bases). Germline CDR1 MDHEN, CDR2 SYDVKM. With 3 bases removed from V and 6 bases from J, the gap between germline ends came to 8 bases. The CDR3 runs to 13 residues. CDR3 sequence: CASSFLASGELFF. In DNA form, the CDR3 reads TGTGCCAGCAGTTTCTTAGCGTCCGGGGAGCTGTTTTTT.

In nucleotides, the CDR3 is TGTGCCAGCAGCCCCCCCCCTCGGCGGGCTGAAGCTAACTATGGCTACACCTTC. Translated: CASSPPPRRAEANYGYTF. The chain carries TRBV9 and TRBJ1-2; D remains unclear. The V end lost 4 bases, the J end lost 0 bases, and 22 bases lay between the germline ends. The CDR3 covers 18 residues. Per germline, CDR1 SGDLS and CDR2 YYNGEE.

The chain carries TRBV28 and TRBJ2-1; D is possibly TRBD2 (6 bases). Trimming left V 4 bases short and J 2 bases short, with 15 bases between. Germline assignment: CDR1 MDHEN and CDR2 SYDVKM. The CDR3 loop spans 16 amino acids. This CDR3 reads CASSSVFGGTYNEQFF. DNA for the CDR3: TGTGCCAGCAGTTCCGTTTTCGGGGGTACCTACAATGAGCAGTTCTTC.

The chain employs TRBV19 and TRBJ2-3; 7 bases are shared with TRBD2. Germline CDR1 reads LNHDA; CDR2 reads SQIVND (reference sequence). The ends lost 2 bases at V and 3 bases at J; junction bases unmatched: 8. The length of the CDR3 is 16 residues. As DNA, the CDR3 is TGTGCCAGTAGTATAATGGCGGGGGAGGGGACAGATACGCAGTATTTT. Translation: CASSIMAGEGTDTQYF. The full variable domain, with the rest looked up from reference TRBV19 and TRBJ2-3, is DGGITQSPKYLFRKEGQNVTLSCEQNLNHDAMYWYRQDPGQGLRLIYYSQIVNDFQKGDIAEGYSVSREKKESFPLTVTSAQKNPTAFYLCASSIMAGEGTDTQYFGPGTRLTVL.

The V gene is TRBV18, the J gene TRBJ2-1, with D perhaps matching TRBD2 (6 bases). This CDR3 contains 15 residues. Germline CDR1 KGHSH, CDR2 LQKENI. With 0 bases removed from V and 5 bases from J, the gap between germline ends came to 11 bases. CDR3 in amino acids: CASSPPAGRNNEQFF. CDR3 coding DNA: TGTGCCAGCTCACCACCGGCAGGGAGGAACAATGAGCAGTTCTTC.

This chain connects TRBV5-4 to TRBJ2-2; D not certain. The germline V gene encodes CDR1 SGHNT and CDR2 YYREEE (reference sequence). Trimming left V 2 bases short and J 2 bases short, with 10 bases between. This CDR3 has 15 amino acids. The CDR3 nucleotides are TGTGCCAGCAGCTTTTTCCACGGTAACACCGGGGAGCTGTTTTTT. It is translated as CASSFFHGNTGELFF.

The chain links TRBV2 to TRBJ2-5; D is ambiguous. The closer fit of TRBJ2-7 to the DNA end suggests the J call may be wrong. Germline V CDR1 and CDR2: SNHLY, FYNNEI. The CDR3 length is 11 residues. CDR3 loop: CASQYSYEQYF. Here the CDR3 DNA reads TGTGCCAGTCAATACTCCTACGAGCAGTACTTC.

V usage is TRBV6-1 and J usage is TRBJ2-2; 14 bases agree with TRBD2. V trimming: 4 bases; J trimming: 6 bases; junction bases outside the gene matches: 4. CDR1 is MNHNS and CDR2 is SASEGT in the germline V gene. CDR3 length: 16 residues. The CDR3 DNA reads as TGTGCCAGCAGTGGAGGACTAGCGGGGGGCCCCGGGGAGCTGTTTTTT. Its translation is CASSGGLAGGPGELFF.

As to this clone: One end of the junction fails to match germline, which may point to a read error. This sequence joins TRBV7-9 and TRBJ2-7; D is perhaps TRBD1 (6 bases). Germline lookup yields CDR1 SEHNR and CDR2 FQNEAQ (reference sequence). The CDR3 is made up of 15 amino acids. CDR3 in DNA: TGTTCCAGCAGCTCTAGTGGGGGCCGAGTCCACGAGCAGTACTTC. This codes for CSSSSSGGRVHEQYF.

The chain uses TRBV30 and TRBJ2-5; a weak D match, TRBD2 (7 bases). The closer fit of TRBJ2-7 to the DNA end suggests the J call may be wrong. The CDR3 has 14 residues. In germline, CDR1 is GTSNPN, CDR2 SVGIG (reference sequence). The CDR3 nucleotides are TGTGCCTGGAGTCCCGCTAGGGGGGGCTACGAGCAGTACTTC. Protein product: CAWSPARGGYEQYF.